This T cell receptor beta chain was sequenced in a study of T cell repertoires in cytomegalovirus infection. This clonotype has just a few counts. Its target is not known. TCRdb reanalysed the reads using MiXCR and keeps one entry per CDR3 protein. The sample consists of some 150,000 distinct CDR3 sequences, 32% of them appearing once. The source of this sequence is a human donor in good health (CMV status not recorded). Some clones in this sample may be carry-over from other donors' samples. The sequences come from CD8+ T cells from cultured PBMCs, collected from culture after CMV antigen stimulation.

DNA of the CDR3: TGTGCCAGCAGTTTGGATTTTGAAGCTTTCTTT. Protein product: CASSLDFEAFF. The genes are TRBV12-3 or TRBV12-4 and TRBJ1-1; D remains ambiguous. This CDR3 has 11 residues. Trimming stripped 3 bases from V and 7 bases from J, with 6 bases between.